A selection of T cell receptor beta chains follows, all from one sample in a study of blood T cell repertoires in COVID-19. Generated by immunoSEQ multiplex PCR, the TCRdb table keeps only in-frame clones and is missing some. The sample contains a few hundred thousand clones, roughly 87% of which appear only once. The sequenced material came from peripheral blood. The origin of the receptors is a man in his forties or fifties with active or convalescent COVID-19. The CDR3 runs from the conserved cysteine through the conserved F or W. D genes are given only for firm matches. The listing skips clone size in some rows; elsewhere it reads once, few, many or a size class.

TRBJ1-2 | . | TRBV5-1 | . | CASSDGAFGYTF | TGCGCCAGCAGCGACGGAGCATTTGGCTACACCTTC
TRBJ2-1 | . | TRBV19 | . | CASSNRAPHNEQFF | TGTGCCAGTAGTAACAGGGCGCCGCACAATGAGCAGTTCTTC
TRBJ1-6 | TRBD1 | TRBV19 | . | CASSIVGTGSSPLHF | TGTGCCAGTAGTATAGTAGGGACAGGGTCGTCACCCCTCCACTTT
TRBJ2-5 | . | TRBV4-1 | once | CASSQGLAEETQYF | TGCGCCAGCAGCCAAGGATTGGCGGAAGAGACCCAGTACTTC
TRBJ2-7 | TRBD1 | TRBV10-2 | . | CASSALGQGNHEQYF | TGCGCCAGCAGCGCCCTGGGACAGGGGAACCACGAGCAGTACTTC
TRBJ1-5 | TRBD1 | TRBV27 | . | CASSSDRAANQPQHF | TGTGCCAGCAGTTCTGACAGGGCGGCAAATCAGCCCCAGCATTTT
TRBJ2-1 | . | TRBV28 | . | CASSLTGATYNEQFF | TGTGCCAGCAGTTTGACAGGTGCTACCTACAATGAGCAGTTCTTC
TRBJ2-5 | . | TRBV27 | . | CASSSPYQETQYF | TGTGCCAGCAGTTCCCCGTACCAAGAGACCCAGTACTTC
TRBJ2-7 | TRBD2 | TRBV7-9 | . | CASALAGYSYEQYF | TGTGCCAGCGCACTAGCGGGGTACTCCTACGAGCAGTACTTC
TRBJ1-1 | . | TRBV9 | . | CASSAVRSDTEAFF | TGTGCCAGCAGCGCCGTACGATCGGACACTGAAGCTTTCTTT
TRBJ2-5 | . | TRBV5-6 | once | CASSLDSSQETQYF | TGTGCCAGCAGCTTGGACAGTTCCCAAGAGACCCAGTACTTC
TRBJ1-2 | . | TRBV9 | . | CASSVEQGSGYTF | TGTGCCAGCAGCGTGGAACAGGGCTCTGGCTACACCTTC
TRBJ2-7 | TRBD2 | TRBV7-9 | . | CASSPLLAGDDEQYF | TGTGCCAGCAGCCCCCTGCTAGCGGGAGACGACGAGCAGTACTTC
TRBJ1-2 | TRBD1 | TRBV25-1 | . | CASTETGGDYGYTF | TGTGCCAGCACCGAGACAGGGGGCGACTATGGCTACACCTTC
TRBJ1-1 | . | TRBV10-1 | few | CASSESGIQNTEAFF | TGCGCCAGCAGTGAGTCCGGGATACAGAACACTGAAGCTTTCTTT
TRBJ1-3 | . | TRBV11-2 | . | CASSSTRGSGNTIYF | TGTGCCAGCAGCTCGACCAGGGGATCTGGAAACACCATATATTTT
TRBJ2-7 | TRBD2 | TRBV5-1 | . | CASSLQLAGYEQYF | TGCGCCAGCAGCTTGCAACTAGCGGGGTACGAGCAGTACTTC
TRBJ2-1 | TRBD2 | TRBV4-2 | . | CASSQEAASGPGLRSYNEQFF | TGTGCCAGCAGCCAAGAGGCGGCTAGCGGGCCCGGGCTGCGCTCCTACAATGAGCAGTTCTTC
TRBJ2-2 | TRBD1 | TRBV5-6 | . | CASSLGTGYGGELFF | TGTGCCAGCAGCTTGGGGACAGGGTACGGCGGGGAGCTGTTTTTT
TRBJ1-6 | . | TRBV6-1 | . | CASSEIGVRSPLHF | TGTGCCAGCAGTGAAATAGGGGTCCGGTCACCCCTCCACTTT
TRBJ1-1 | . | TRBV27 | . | CASSWGVGYTEAFF | TGTGCCAGCAGTTGGGGGGTGGGCTACACTGAAGCTTTCTTT
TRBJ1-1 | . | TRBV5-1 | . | CASSFSGMRTEAFF | TGCGCCAGCAGCTTTTCAGGGATGCGGACTGAAGCTTTCTTT
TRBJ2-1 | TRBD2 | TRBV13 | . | CASSWTSGRGRDEQFF | TGTGCCAGCAGCTGGACTAGCGGGAGGGGTCGGGATGAGCAGTTCTTC
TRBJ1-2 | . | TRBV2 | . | CASDPGRNGYTF | TGTGCCAGCGATCCGGGGAGAAATGGCTACACCTTC
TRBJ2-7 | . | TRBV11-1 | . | CASSFPMEAGYEQYF | TGTGCCAGCAGCTTTCCAATGGAAGCGGGTTACGAGCAGTACTTC
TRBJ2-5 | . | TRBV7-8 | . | CASSLVAYSQETQYF | TGTGCCAGCAGCTTAGTCGCCTATTCACAAGAGACCCAGTACTTC
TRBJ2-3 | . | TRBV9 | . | CASSEGGGQIATDTQYF | TGTGCCAGCAGCGAGGGTGGAGGACAGATTGCCACAGATACGCAGTATTTT